Listed below are T cell receptor beta chains from one sample, sequenced in a study of response to subunit inactivated influenza vaccine. TCRdb itself ran the RT-PCR reads through MiXCR, one entry per CDR3 protein. Of approximately 500,000 distinct CDR3 sequences detected, 10% to 15% appear once; the ten largest clones hold about 12%. The specimen comprised PBMCs from blood, sampled 40 to 50 days after vaccination. These receptors all come from a man between 50 and 59 years old who received an inactivated influenza vaccine. The conserved cysteine and the conserved F or W are not part of the CDR3 here.

CDR3 length	J gene	V gene	CDR3 protein
13	TRBJ2-7	TRBV6-1	ASREREQGLYEQY
11	TRBJ1-1	TRBV20-1	SARGRWNTEAF
15	TRBJ1-1	TRBV20-1	SARRGQGTWMNTEAF
14	TRBJ2-1	TRBV7-2	ASSLVSSVVYNEQF
14	TRBJ2-6	TRBV7-2	ASSLVAGSGANVLT
12	TRBJ2-7	TRBV7-8	ASSLGAFSYEQY
11	TRBJ1-2	TRBV24-1	ATRSGTNYGYT
13	TRBJ2-1	TRBV9	ASSGYPTGVNEQF
11	TRBJ1-2	TRBV20-1	SVAGQGDYGYT
11	TRBJ2-7	TRBV6-1	ASSVVDSEEQY
13	TRBJ2-5	TRBV15	ATSRDFHNQETQY
14	TRBJ1-5	TRBV12-3/TRBV12-4	ASSLRGQGSNQPQH
12	TRBJ2-3	TRBV29-1	SVEEVGNTDTQY
12	TRBJ2-1	TRBV29-1	SVDSGGAYNEQF
15	TRBJ1-4	TRBV12-3/TRBV12-4	ASRFIVQGPTIEKLF
13	TRBJ2-3	TRBV20-1	SASKTRGHTDTQY
11	TRBJ1-5	TRBV6-5	ASSWSSDQPQH